A single sample gave rise to the 21 T cell receptor beta chains below, sequenced in a study of neurological immune-mediated disorders. TCRdb processed the 5' RACE reads anew with MiXCR; each CDR3 protein has one entry. The sample contains about 16,000 distinct CDR3 sequences, roughly 15% of which appear only once. The sample was PBMCs. Receptor source: a man in his sixties with HTLV-1-associated myelopathy (HAM/TSP).

This clonotype has a count of ten or more. The CDR3 sequence is CASSPLLGGDEQFF. CDR3 bases: TGTGCCAGCTCACCTCTCCTGGGGGGCGATGAGCAGTTCTTC. The genes are TRBV18 and TRBJ2-1; D possibly uses TRBD1 or TRBD2 (6 bases each). The CDR3 extends over 14 amino acids. Germline V gene lookup returns CDR1 KGHSH and CDR2 LQKENI. V was pared by 3 bases and J by 8 bases, with 14 bases between.

By share, this clonotype counts as medium-sized. This chain uses TRBV2 with TRBJ2-2; 7 bases align to TRBD1. This CDR3 spans 15 amino acids. The ends lost 0 bases at V and 6 bases at J; junction bases unmatched: 4. Germline V lookup: CDR1 SNHLY, CDR2 FYNNEI. The CDR3 here is CASSEAHGTAGELFF. In DNA form, the CDR3 reads TGTGCCAGCAGTGAAGCGCACGGGACAGCCGGGGAGCTGTTTTTT.

This clonotype was seen at least ten times. This sequence joins TRBV7-2 and TRBJ1-3, with D perhaps matching TRBD1 (5 bases). There are 18 residues in the CDR3. Trimming took off 4 bases at V and 4 bases at J, with 23 bases between the two ends. Looked up from germline, CDR1 is SGHTA and CDR2 is FQGNSA. CDR3 DNA: TGTGCCAGCAGCTCCGGGACCGGGTGGGGAACATGGGGAAACACCATATATTTT. Amino acid sequence: CASSSGTGWGTWGNTIYF.

This clonotype was seen ten or more times. This chain links TRBV7-2 with TRBJ2-6, with 12 positions matching TRBD2. Germline values: CDR1 SGHTA, CDR2 FQGNSA. V lost 3 bases to trimming and J lost 4 bases; unmatched junction nucleotides: 10. This CDR3 region has 19 residues. This CDR3 reads CASSLAPSGGVGGANVLTF. The CDR3 region has the DNA TGTGCCAGCAGCTTGGCCCCTAGCGGGGGGGTAGGAGGGGCCAACGTCCTGACTTTC.

This clonotype has at least ten counts. The chain links TRBV9 to TRBJ2-7; no firm D call. V lost 0 bases, J lost 3 bases, and 16 bases lay in between. The CDR3 is made up of 16 amino acids. Looked up from germline, CDR1 is SGDLS and CDR2 is YYNGEE. CDR3 amino acids: CASSVEVLTAYYEQYF. CDR3 coding DNA: TGTGCCAGCAGCGTAGAGGTTCTCACAGCCTACTACGAGCAGTACTTC.

The CDR3 loop is CASSLGSSGCQQETQYF. The CDR3, as DNA: TGTGCCAGCAGCTTAGGGTCTAGCGGGTGTCAGCAAGAGACCCAGTACTTC. The chain employs TRBV11-2 and TRBJ2-5; 8 nucleotides match TRBD2. The CDR3 runs to 17 residues. The germline V gene encodes CDR1 SGHAT and CDR2 FQNNGV. Trimming cost V 1 base and J 2 bases; bases outside gene matches: 9.

This clonotype came up many times. V usage is TRBV7-2 and J usage is TRBJ2-1, with 8 positions matching TRBD2. Germline-derived CDR1 and CDR2 are SGHTA and FQGNSA. The ends lost 7 bases at V and 3 bases at J; junction bases unmatched: 5. The CDR3 runs to 14 residues. The CDR3 coding sequence is TGTGCCAGCACCCGGGGGGGCAACTACAATGAGCAGTTCTTC. This codes for CASTRGGNYNEQFF.

This clonotype is large. The gene calls are TRBV5-1 and TRBJ2-1, with D unresolved. This CDR3 comprises 13 residues. In germline, CDR1 is SGHRS, CDR2 YFSETQ. With 0 bases removed from V and 5 bases from J, the gap between germline ends came to 6 bases. The CDR3, as DNA: TGCGCCAGCAGCTTGGAAGTGAACAATGAGCAGTTCTTC. It encodes CASSLEVNNEQFF.

This clonotype was recorded many times. The chain employs TRBV5-1 and TRBJ1-2; TRBD1 is a possible D gene (6 bases). Germline V CDR1 and CDR2: SGHRS, YFSETQ. This CDR3 region has 14 residues. The ends were cut back, 0 bases at V and 7 bases at J, with 13 bases in the middle. The CDR3 DNA sequence: TGCGCCAGCAGCTTGGGGCAGGGGCTGGGTGGCTACACCTTC. Residues: CASSLGQGLGGYTF.

This clonotype was found many times. V and J are TRBV6-6 and TRBJ2-3; 11 positions match TRBD2. The germline V gene has CDR1 MNHNY and CDR2 SVGAGI (reference sequence). V was clipped by 2 bases and J by 14 bases; unmatched bases: 3. CDR3 size: 12 residues. The CDR3 DNA follows: TGTGCCAGCAGTTACGATGGGACTAGCGGGTATTTT. As protein: CASSYDGTSGYF.

At least ten counts were recorded for this clonotype. The chain is built from TRBV5-1 and TRBJ1-1; 12 nucleotides match TRBD1. The CDR3 sequence is 14 residues long. The V and J ends lost 6 bases and 3 bases, in that order; junction bases with no gene match: 3. Germline CDR1 is SGHRS and CDR2 is YFSETQ. CDR3: CASKGQGADTEAFF. CDR3 DNA sequence: TGCGCCAGCAAGGGACAGGGGGCCGACACTGAAGCTTTCTTT.

This clonotype is judged medium-sized. V usage is TRBV29-1 and J usage is TRBJ2-2; 10 nucleotides match TRBD2. V was pared by 4 bases and J by 5 bases, with 4 bases of the junction left unmatched. Germline V gives CDR1 SQVTM, CDR2 ANQGSEA. This CDR3 contains 14 residues. CDR3 sequence: CSVGSGGTTGELFF. As DNA, the CDR3 is TGCAGCGTTGGTAGCGGGGGGACGACCGGGGAGCTGTTTTTT.

At least ten counts were recorded for this clonotype. The rearrangement uses TRBV11-2 and TRBJ2-3, with D unclear. The CDR3 is 19 residues long. Per germline, CDR1 SGHAT and CDR2 FQNNGV. V shed 1 base and J shed 1 base, with 21 bases lying between them. For the CDR3, the DNA is TGTGCCAGCAGCTTAGCCGACGCCTTAGCCCCCAGAGGCACAGATACGCAGTATTTT. Protein product: CASSLADALAPRGTDTQYF.

This clonotype came up many times. This chain connects TRBV7-3 to TRBJ2-3; 7 nucleotides match TRBD1. Trimming took 6 bases from V and 3 from J; bases not matched to a gene: 6. This CDR3 is 14 amino acids long. Germline V CDR1 and CDR2: SGHTA, FQGTGA. The CDR3 region has the DNA TGTGCCAGCAGAAGGGACAGATTTACAGATACGCAGTATTTT. Encoded protein: CASRRDRFTDTQYF. The whole variable domain, filled in from reference TRBV7-3 and TRBJ2-3, reads GAGVSQTPSNKVTEKGKYVELRCDPISGHTALYWYRQSLGQGPEFLIYFQGTGAADDSGLPNDRFFAVRPEGSVSTLKIQRTERGDSAVYLCASRRDRFTDTQYFGPGTRLTVL.

This clonotype has at least ten counts. The chain combines TRBV24-1 with TRBJ1-1; 8 bases match TRBD1. The CDR3 contains 16 residues. V gave up 7 bases and J gave up 7 bases; unmatched junction bases: 16. Germline V gene data show CDR1 as KGHDR and CDR2 as SFDVKD. The CDR3 coding sequence is TGTGCCACCAGGGCGAGAGAAGGACAGGGTTATGGTGAAGCTTTCTTT. This codes for CATRAREGQGYGEAFF.

This clonotype was observed at least ten times. V and J are TRBV7-2 and TRBJ1-1; TRBD1 matches at 12 bases. CDR1 is SGHTA, CDR2 FQGNSA, per germline. Losses at the gene ends were 4 bases for V and 4 bases for J; bases not matched to a gene: 7. This CDR3 spans 16 amino acids. For the CDR3, the DNA is TGTGCCAGCAGCTCCTCCGGGACAGGGGGCTTCACTGAAGCTTTCTTT. This codes for CASSSSGTGGFTEAFF.

This clonotype appeared many times. The V gene is TRBV7-3, the J gene TRBJ2-1; D not resolved. CDR1 is SGHTA and CDR2 is FQGTGA in the germline V gene. The CDR3 sequence is 18 residues long. Trimming removed 2 bases from V and 3 bases from J, with 20 bases in between. CDR3 DNA sequence: TGTGCCAGCAGCTTAGCCCCCCGTCTCAGCAGGCACTACAATGAGCAGTTCTTC. Residues: CASSLAPRLSRHYNEQFF.

This clonotype was observed many times. CDR3 coding DNA: TGCAGTGCTAGAGTGAGGCACCGGGCCGACTATGGCTACACCTTC. This codes for CSARVRHRADYGYTF. The chain joins TRBV20-1 to TRBJ1-2; no clear D. V was cut by 1 base and J by 3 bases, with 15 bases left in between. In germline, CDR1 is DFQATT, CDR2 SNEGSKA (reference sequence). There are 15 residues in the CDR3.

The chain is built from TRBV12-3 or TRBV12-4 and TRBJ2-3, with D unclear. The CDR3 length is 11 residues. Deletions cut 5 bases from V and 4 bases from J, with 4 bases between. CDR3 DNA sequence: TGTGCCAGCAGTACTCCAGATACGCAGTATTTT. It yields the protein CASSTPDTQYF.

This clonotype showed up many times. The V gene is TRBV29-1, the J gene TRBJ2-3; possible D gene TRBD2, 5 bases. The V end lost 7 bases, the J end lost 6 bases, and 17 bases lay between the germline ends. Germline lookup yields CDR1 SQVTM and CDR2 ANQGSEA. This CDR3 contains 13 residues. CDR3 in amino acids: CSAEELVGDTQYF. CDR3 DNA: TGCAGCGCAGAAGAACTAGTGGGCGATACGCAGTATTTT.

This clonotype was detected many times. This rearrangement joins TRBV6-5 to TRBJ2-5, with 10 bases aligning to TRBD2. V lost 2 bases to trimming and J lost 5 bases; unmatched junction nucleotides: 8. Germline CDR1 MNHEY, CDR2 SVGAGI. The CDR3 spans 16 residues. The CDR3 sequence is CASSYTAGGRRETQYF. The CDR3 bases are TGTGCCAGCAGTTACACAGCGGGGGGGAGGAGGGAGACCCAGTACTTC.